This TCR beta chain was obtained from a study of shared clonotypes between healthy human individuals. The V gene end was trimmed by 2 bases and the J gene end by 0 bases; junction bases not matched to a gene: 1. The CDR3 consists of 14 residues. Germline values: CDR1 SQVTM, CDR2 ANQGSEA. On this clone: A far larger clone is one base from this, pointing to a likely read error.

Measured with immunoSEQ multiplex PCR; TCRdb has only the in-frame clones, and not every one. The profile shows about a million clones, around 75% of them singletons. The origin of this receptor is a man aged 18-30 years in good health. What was sequenced was memory CD4+ T cells sorted from blood. As for subset: CD45RA-negative fraction. This chain connects TRBV29-1 to TRBJ2-3; 8 nucleotides match TRBD1. CDR3 DNA sequence: TGCAGCGTTGAACAGGGGGCTAGCACAGATACGCAGTATTTT. Amino acid sequence: CSVEQGASTDTQYF.